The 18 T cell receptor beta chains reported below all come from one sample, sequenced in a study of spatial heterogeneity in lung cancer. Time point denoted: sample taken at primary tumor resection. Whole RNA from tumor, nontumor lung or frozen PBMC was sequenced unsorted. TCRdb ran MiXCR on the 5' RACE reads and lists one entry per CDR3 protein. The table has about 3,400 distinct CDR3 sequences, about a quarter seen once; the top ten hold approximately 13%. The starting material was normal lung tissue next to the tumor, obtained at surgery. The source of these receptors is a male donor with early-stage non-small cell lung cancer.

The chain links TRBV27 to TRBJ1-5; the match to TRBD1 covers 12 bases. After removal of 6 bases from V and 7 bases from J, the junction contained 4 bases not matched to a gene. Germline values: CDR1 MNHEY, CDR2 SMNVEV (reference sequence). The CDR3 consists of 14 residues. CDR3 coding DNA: TGTGCCAGCAGCCCCGGGACAGGGGGCCAGCCCCAGCATTTT. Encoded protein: CASSPGTGGQPQHF.

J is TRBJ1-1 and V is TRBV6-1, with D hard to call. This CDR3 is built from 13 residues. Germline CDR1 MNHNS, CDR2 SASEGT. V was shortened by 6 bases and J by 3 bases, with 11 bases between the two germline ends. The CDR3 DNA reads TGTGCCAGCAGACTGGCGCCGGACACTGAAGCTTTCTTT. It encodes CASRLAPDTEAFF.

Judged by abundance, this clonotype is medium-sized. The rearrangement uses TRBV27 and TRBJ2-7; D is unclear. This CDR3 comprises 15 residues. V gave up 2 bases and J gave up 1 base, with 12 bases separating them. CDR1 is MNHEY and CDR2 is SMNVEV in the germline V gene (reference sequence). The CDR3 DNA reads TGTGCCAGCAGTTTAAAAAAGGTTGCTTCCTACGAGCAGTACGTC. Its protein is CASSLKKVASYEQYV.

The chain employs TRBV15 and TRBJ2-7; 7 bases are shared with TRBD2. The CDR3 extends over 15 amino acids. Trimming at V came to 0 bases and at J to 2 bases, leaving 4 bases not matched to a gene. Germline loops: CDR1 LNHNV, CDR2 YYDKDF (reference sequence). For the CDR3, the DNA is TGTGCCACCAGCAGAGATTACGGGGGGACCTACGAGCAGTACTTC. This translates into CATSRDYGGTYEQYF.

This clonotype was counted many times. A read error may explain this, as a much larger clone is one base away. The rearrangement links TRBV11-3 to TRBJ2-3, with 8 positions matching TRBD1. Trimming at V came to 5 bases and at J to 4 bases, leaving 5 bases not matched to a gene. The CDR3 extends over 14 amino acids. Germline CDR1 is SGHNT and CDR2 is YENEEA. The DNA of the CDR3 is TGTGCCAGCAGCCCGCCGACAGGGGCAGATACGCAGTATTTT. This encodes CASSPPTGADTQYF.

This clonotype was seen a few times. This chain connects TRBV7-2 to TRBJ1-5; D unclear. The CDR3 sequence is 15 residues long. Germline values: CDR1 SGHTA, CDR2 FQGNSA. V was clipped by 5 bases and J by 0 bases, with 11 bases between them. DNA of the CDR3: TGTGCCAGCAGCCAACTGACATTTAGCAATCAGCCCCAGCATTTT. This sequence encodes CASSQLTFSNQPQHF.

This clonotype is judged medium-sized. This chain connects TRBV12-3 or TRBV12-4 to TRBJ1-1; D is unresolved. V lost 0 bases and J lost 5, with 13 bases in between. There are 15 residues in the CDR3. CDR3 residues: CASSLASTSPTEAFF. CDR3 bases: TGTGCCAGCAGTTTAGCGTCTACTTCTCCTACTGAAGCTTTCTTT.

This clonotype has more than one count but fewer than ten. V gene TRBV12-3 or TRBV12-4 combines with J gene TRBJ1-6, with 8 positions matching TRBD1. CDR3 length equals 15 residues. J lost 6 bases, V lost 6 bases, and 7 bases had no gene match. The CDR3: CASRDGDRLNSPLHF. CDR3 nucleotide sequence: TGTGCCAGCAGGGACGGGGACAGGCTTAATTCACCCCTCCACTTT.

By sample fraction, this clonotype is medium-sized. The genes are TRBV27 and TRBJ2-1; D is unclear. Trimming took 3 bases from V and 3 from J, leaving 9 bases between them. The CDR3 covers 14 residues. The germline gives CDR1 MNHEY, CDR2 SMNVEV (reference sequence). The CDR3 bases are TGTGCCAGCAGTTTTACCCTTCTCTACAATGAGCAGTTCTTC. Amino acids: CASSFTLLYNEQFF.

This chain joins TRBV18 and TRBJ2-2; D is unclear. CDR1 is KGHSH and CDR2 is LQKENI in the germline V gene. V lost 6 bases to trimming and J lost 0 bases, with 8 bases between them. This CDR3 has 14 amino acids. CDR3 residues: CASSPNANTGELFF. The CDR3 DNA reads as TGTGCCAGCTCTCCCAACGCGAACACCGGGGAGCTGTTTTTT.

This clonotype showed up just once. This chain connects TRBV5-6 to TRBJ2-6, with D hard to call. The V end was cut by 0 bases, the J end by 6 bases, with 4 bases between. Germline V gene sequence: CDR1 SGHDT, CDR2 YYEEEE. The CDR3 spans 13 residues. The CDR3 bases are TGTGCCAGCAGCTTGGGGCAGGCCAACGTCCTGACTTTC. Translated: CASSLGQANVLTF.

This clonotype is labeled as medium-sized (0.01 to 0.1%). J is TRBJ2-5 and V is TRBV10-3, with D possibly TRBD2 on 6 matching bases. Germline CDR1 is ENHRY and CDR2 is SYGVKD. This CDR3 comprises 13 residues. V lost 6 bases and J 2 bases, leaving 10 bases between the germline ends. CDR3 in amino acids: CAISGTEQETQYF. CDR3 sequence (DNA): TGTGCCATCAGCGGGACTGAGCAAGAGACCCAGTACTTC.

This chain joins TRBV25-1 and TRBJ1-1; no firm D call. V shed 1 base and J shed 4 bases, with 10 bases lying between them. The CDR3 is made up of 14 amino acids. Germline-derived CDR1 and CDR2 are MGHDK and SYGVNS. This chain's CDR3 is CASSEFFDPTEAFF. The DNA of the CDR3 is TGTGCCAGCAGTGAATTCTTCGATCCCACTGAAGCTTTCTTT.

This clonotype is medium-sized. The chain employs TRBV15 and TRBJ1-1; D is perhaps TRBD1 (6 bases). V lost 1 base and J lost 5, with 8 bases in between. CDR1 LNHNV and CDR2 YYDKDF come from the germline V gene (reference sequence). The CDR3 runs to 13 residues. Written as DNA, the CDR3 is TGTGCCACCAGCAGAGGCGGACAGACTGAAGCTTTCTTT. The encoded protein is CATSRGGQTEAFF.

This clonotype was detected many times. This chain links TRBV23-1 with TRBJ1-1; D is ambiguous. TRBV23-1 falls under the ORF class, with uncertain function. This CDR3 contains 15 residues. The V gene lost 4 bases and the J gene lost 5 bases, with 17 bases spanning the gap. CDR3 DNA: TGCGCCAGCAGTCCCCCCGACGGGATAGGAACTGAAGCTTTCTTT. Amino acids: CASSPPDGIGTEAFF.

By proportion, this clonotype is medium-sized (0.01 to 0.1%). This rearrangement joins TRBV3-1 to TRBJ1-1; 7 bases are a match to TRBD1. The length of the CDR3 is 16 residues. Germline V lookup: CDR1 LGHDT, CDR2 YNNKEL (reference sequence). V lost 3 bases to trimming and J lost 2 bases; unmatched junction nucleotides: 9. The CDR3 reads CASSQRTGAVNTEAFF. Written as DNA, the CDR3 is TGTGCCAGCAGCCAGAGGACAGGAGCAGTAAACACTGAAGCTTTCTTT. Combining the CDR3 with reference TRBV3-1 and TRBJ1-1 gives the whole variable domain DTAVSQTPKYLVTQMGNDKSIKCEQNLGHDTMYWYKQDSKKFLKIMFSYNNKELIINETVPNRFSPKSPDKAHLNLHINSLELGDSAVYFCASSQRTGAVNTEAFFGQGTRLTVV.

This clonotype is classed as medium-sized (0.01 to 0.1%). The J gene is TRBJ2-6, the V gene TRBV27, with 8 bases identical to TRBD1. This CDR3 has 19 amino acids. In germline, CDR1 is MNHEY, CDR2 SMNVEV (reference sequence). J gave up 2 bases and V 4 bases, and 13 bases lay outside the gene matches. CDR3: CASSSPPGQVKTGANVLTF. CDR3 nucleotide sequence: TGTGCCAGCAGTTCTCCCCCGGGACAGGTTAAAACTGGGGCCAACGTCCTGACTTTC. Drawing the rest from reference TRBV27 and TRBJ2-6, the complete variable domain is EAQVTQNPRYLITVTGKKLTVTCSQNMNHEYMSWYRQDPGLGLRQIYYSMNVEVTDKGDVPEGYKVSRKEKRNFPLILESPSPNQTSLYFCASSSPPGQVKTGANVLTFGAGSRLTVL.

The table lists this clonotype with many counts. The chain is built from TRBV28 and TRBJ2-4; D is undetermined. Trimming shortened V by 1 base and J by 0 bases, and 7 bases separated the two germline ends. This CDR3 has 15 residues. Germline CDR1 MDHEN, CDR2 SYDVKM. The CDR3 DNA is TGTGCCAGCAGTTTATTCCGGGTAGCCAAAAACATTCAGTACTTC. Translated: CASSLFRVAKNIQYF.